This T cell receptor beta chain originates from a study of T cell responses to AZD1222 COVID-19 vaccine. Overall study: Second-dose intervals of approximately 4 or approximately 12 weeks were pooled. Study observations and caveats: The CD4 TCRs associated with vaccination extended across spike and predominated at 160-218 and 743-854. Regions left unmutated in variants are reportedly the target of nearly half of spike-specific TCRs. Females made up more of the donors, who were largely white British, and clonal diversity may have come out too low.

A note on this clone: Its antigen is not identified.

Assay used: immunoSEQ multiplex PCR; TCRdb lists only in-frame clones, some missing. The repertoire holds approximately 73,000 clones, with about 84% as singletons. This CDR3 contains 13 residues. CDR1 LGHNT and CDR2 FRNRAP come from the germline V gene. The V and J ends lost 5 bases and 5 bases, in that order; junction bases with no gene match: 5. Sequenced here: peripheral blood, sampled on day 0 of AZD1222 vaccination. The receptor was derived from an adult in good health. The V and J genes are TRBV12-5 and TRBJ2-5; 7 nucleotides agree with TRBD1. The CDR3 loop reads CASGGDRWETQYF. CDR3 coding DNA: TGTGCTAGTGGTGGGGACAGATGGGAGACCCAGTACTTC.